The sequence of this TCR beta chain was determined in a study of blood T cell repertoires in COVID-19. Across the study: T cells, B-cell-depleted T cells, or PBMCs provided the cDNA or gDNA that served as material.

Sequencing was performed with immunoSEQ multiplex PCR; in TCRdb, only in-frame clones are kept and a portion is missing. The table lists 150,000 to 200,000 clones, roughly 80% of them singletons. Trimming removed 7 bases from V and 2 bases from J; junction bases left unmatched: 2. The CDR3 consists of 13 residues. The germline CDR1 and CDR2 sequences are SNHLY and FYNNEI. The genes are TRBV2 and TRBJ2-7; 10 bases fit TRBD1. The sequence was obtained from a man in his 60s with active or convalescent COVID-19. Sequenced: peripheral blood. The CDR3 sequence: CASTGTGAYEQYF. The CDR3, as DNA: TGTGCCAGCACCGGGACAGGGGCCTACGAGCAGTACTTC.